The 32 T cell receptor beta chains listed next were all sequenced from one sample in a study of T cell changes during pregnancy in multiple sclerosis. Method: immunoSEQ multiplex PCR; TCRdb's copy keeps in-frame clones and lacks some. The sample contains more than 30,000 clones, roughly 93% of which appear only once. The material sequenced was CD8+ T cells from peripheral blood mononuclear cells, taken in the third trimester of pregnancy. The origin of the receptors is a female donor with multiple sclerosis, enrolled in a pregnancy study.

The chain joins TRBV4-1 to TRBJ1-2; the D gene is possibly TRBD1 (6 bases). Trimming pared 1 base from V and 0 bases from J, leaving 15 bases between. In germline, CDR1 is MGHRA, CDR2 YSYEKL. The CDR3 is 17 residues long. CDR3 region: CASSQGAGGSANYGYTF. The CDR3, as DNA: TGCGCCAGCAGCCAAGGGGCGGGGGGCAGTGCTAACTATGGCTACACCTTC.

The V and J genes are TRBV6-1 and TRBJ1-2, with TRBD1 as a possible D gene (5 bases). V was cut by 2 bases and J by 0 bases, with 13 bases left in between. The CDR3 is 16 amino acids. Per the germline V gene, CDR1 is MNHNS and CDR2 is SASEGT. The CDR3 is CASSEFTGIANYGYTF. Here the CDR3 DNA reads TGTGCCAGCAGTGAATTTACAGGCATAGCTAACTATGGCTACACCTTC.

The rearrangement joins TRBV25-1 to TRBJ2-1; D is perhaps TRBD2 (5 bases). V was cut by 8 bases and J by 0 bases, with 11 bases left in between. The V gene's germline CDR1 is MGHDK and CDR2 SYGVNS. CDR3 length equals 14 residues. The CDR3 is CASEITSSYNEQFF. DNA of the CDR3: TGTGCCAGCGAAATTACTAGCTCCTACAATGAGCAGTTCTTC.

The chain couples TRBV13 to TRBJ1-5, with D tentatively TRBD1 (6 bases). CDR3 length: 14 amino acids. Germline-derived CDR1 and CDR2 are PRHDT and FYEKMQ (reference sequence). The germline V and J ends were trimmed by 2 bases and 1 base, with 6 bases remaining between them. The CDR3 sequence: CASSLQGSNQPQHF. The CDR3 region has the DNA TGTGCCAGCAGCTTACAGGGGAGCAATCAGCCCCAGCATTTT.

The genes are TRBV19 and TRBJ1-6; unclear D gene. Trimming pared 1 base from V and 7 bases from J, leaving 17 bases between. The germline V gene has CDR1 LNHDA and CDR2 SQIVND (reference sequence). The CDR3 has 17 residues. The CDR3 region is CASSIAQRHSGNSPLHF. In DNA, the CDR3 is TGTGCCAGTAGTATAGCGCAGAGGCACTCCGGAAATTCACCCCTCCACTTT.

The chain employs TRBV21-1 and TRBJ1-2; the D segment call TRBD1 is taken from the table without a DNA check. TRBV21-1 is shown as a pseudogene. CDR3 size: 16 residues. This CDR3 reads CASSKVGQGVSRSYTF. The CDR3 DNA follows: TGTGCCAGCAGCAAAGTAGGTCAGGGGGTTTCTAGGAGCTACACCTTC.

The chain links TRBV11-3 to TRBJ2-1; D is unclear. Trimming stripped 5 bases from V and 0 bases from J, with 17 bases between. CDR1 is SGHNT, CDR2 YENEEA, per germline. This CDR3 is 17 amino acids long. CDR3 loop: CASSQVGFLRSYNEQFF. The CDR3, as DNA: TGTGCCAGCAGCCAGGTGGGTTTTTTACGCTCCTACAATGAGCAGTTCTTC.

The CDR3 bases are TGTGCCAGCAGTGACTCGGGAAGCGGGGGGGCAAGTGAGCAGTTCTTC. Its translation is CASSDSGSGGASEQFF. The gene calls are TRBV6-4 and TRBJ2-1; 10 bases match TRBD2. The V gene's germline CDR1 is MRHNA and CDR2 SNTAGT. The ends lost 0 bases at V and 9 bases at J; junction bases unmatched: 8. The CDR3 consists of 16 residues.

The chain carries TRBV9 and TRBJ1-2; D is perhaps TRBD1 (5 bases). Germline V gives CDR1 SGDLS, CDR2 YYNGEE. With 1 base removed from V and 7 bases from J, the gap between germline ends came to 20 bases. The CDR3 is 16 amino acids. The CDR3 region is CASSVSSSGILVGYTF. Written as DNA, the CDR3 is TGTGCCAGCAGCGTAAGTTCGTCAGGGATACTGGTTGGCTACACCTTC.

The chain is built from TRBV25-1 and TRBJ2-3; TRBD1 matches at 9 bases. Germline CDR1 and CDR2: MGHDK and SYGVNS. This CDR3 is built from 14 residues. With 8 bases clipped from V and 7 bases from J, the junction kept 10 bases outside the gene matches. CDR3 loop: CASVPRDRANTQYF. CDR3 sequence (DNA): TGTGCCAGCGTCCCGAGGGACAGGGCAAATACGCAGTATTTT.

This clone was observed once. V gene TRBV29-1 combines with J gene TRBJ1-1; unclear D gene. The CDR3 contains 13 residues. Trimming removed 3 bases at V and 2 bases at J, with 10 bases between. Germline V gene lookup returns CDR1 SQVTM and CDR2 ANQGSEA. DNA of the CDR3: TGCAGCGTTGAGGAAGGAGTTAACACTGAAGCTTTCTTT. It translates to CSVEEGVNTEAFF.

The rearrangement links TRBV6-5 to TRBJ1-2; D is undetermined. V lost 0 bases and J lost 3, with 14 bases in between. The CDR3 is 16 residues long. Germline-derived CDR1 and CDR2 are MNHEY and SVGAGI. DNA for the CDR3: TGTGCCAGCAGTTACTCGAATTGGGCCTCTGACTATGGCTACACCTTC. The encoded protein is CASSYSNWASDYGYTF.

This clone was seen a single time. The chain carries TRBV16 and TRBJ1-1, with 9 bases aligning to TRBD1. The J segment lost 4 bases and the V segment lost 4 bases, leaving 7 bases of the junction unmatched. The germline gives CDR1 KGHSY, CDR2 FQNENV. This CDR3 has 15 residues. This CDR3 is CASSPRTGAGTEAFF. The CDR3 DNA sequence: TGTGCCAGCAGCCCACGGACAGGGGCTGGCACTGAAGCTTTCTTT.

V is TRBV11-2 and J is TRBJ2-7; the D gene is possibly TRBD2 (5 bases). CDR1 SGHAT and CDR2 FQNNGV come from the germline V gene. CDR3 length: 15 residues. V was shortened by 1 base and J by 1 base, with 11 bases between the two germline ends. CDR3 sequence: CASSLGRTPSYEQYF. CDR3 nucleotide sequence: TGTGCCAGCAGCTTAGGCAGGACTCCTTCCTACGAGCAGTACTTC.

The rearrangement uses TRBV27 and TRBJ1-2, with 8 bases lining up with TRBD1. With V trimmed by 3 bases and J by 7 bases, 10 bases remained unmatched. Germline CDR1 MNHEY, CDR2 SMNVEV (reference sequence). This CDR3 has 15 residues. CDR3 sequence (DNA): TGTGCCAGCAGTTTTGGGCAGGGGGCGTTATCTGGCTACACCTTC. Residues: CASSFGQGALSGYTF.

The chain couples TRBV15 to TRBJ2-7; maybe TRBD2 (6 bases). CDR3 length: 13 residues. V lost 8 bases to trimming and J lost 2 bases, with 13 bases between them. CDR1 and CDR2 from the germline V gene are LNHNV and YYDKDF (reference sequence). The CDR3 loop reads CATSRGSTYEQYF. The CDR3 DNA is TGTGCCACCTCGCGGGGATCAACCTACGAGCAGTACTTC.

This chain uses TRBV18 with TRBJ1-1; TRBD1 matches at 10 bases. This CDR3 spans 15 amino acids. Germline V lookup: CDR1 KGHSH, CDR2 LQKENI. Germline trimming cut 6 bases from V and 2 bases from J; bases unmatched to any gene: 6. CDR3 region: CASSLRQGANTEAFF. The CDR3 region has the DNA TGTGCCAGCTCCCTACGACAGGGGGCAAACACTGAAGCTTTCTTT.

This chain's CDR3 is CASSLILYTGELFF. The DNA of the CDR3 is TGCGCCAGCAGCCTTATTCTATATACCGGGGAGCTGTTTTTT. The chain uses TRBV4-1 and TRBJ2-2; D not certain. CDR1 is MGHRA, CDR2 YSYEKL, per germline. Trimming cost V 4 bases and J 5 bases, with 11 bases left between them. This CDR3 has 14 residues.

The CDR3 loop is CASSSLASYSSYNEQFF. The DNA for the CDR3 is TGTGCCAGCAGCTCACTAGCAAGCTACAGCTCCTACAATGAGCAGTTCTTC. V usage is TRBV7-2 and J usage is TRBJ2-1; D perhaps matches TRBD2 (6 bases). CDR3 length: 17 amino acids. CDR1 SGHTA and CDR2 FQGNSA come from the germline V gene. V was shortened by 4 bases and J by 0 bases, with 16 bases between the two germline ends.

A few counts support this clone. CDR3 region: CASSQREGALSNQPQHF. Written as DNA, the CDR3 is TGTGCCAGCAGCCAACGGGAGGGGGCTCTTAGCAATCAGCCCCAGCATTTT. V usage is TRBV7-8 and J usage is TRBJ1-5; 7 bases are shared with TRBD1. Germline assignment: CDR1 SGHVS and CDR2 FQNEAQ. CDR3 length equals 17 residues. With 5 bases clipped from V and 0 bases from J, the junction kept 10 bases outside the gene matches.

The chain carries TRBV10-2 and TRBJ1-3; 7 nucleotides match TRBD1. The germline CDR1 and CDR2 sequences are WSHSY and SAAADI. The CDR3 is 14 amino acids. Losses at the gene ends were 8 bases for V and 3 bases for J; bases not matched to a gene: 7. CDR3 amino acids: CASLCGQDGNTIYF. The CDR3 DNA follows: TGCGCCAGCTTATGCGGACAGGATGGAAACACCATATATTTT.

This clone is a singleton in its sample. The chain has TRBV7-8 and TRBJ1-4, with D unresolved. The CDR3 has 17 residues. Between the trimmed V and J ends, which lost 0 bases and 0 bases, there was a span of 11 bases. Germline CDR1 reads SGHVS; CDR2 reads FQNEAQ. CDR3 amino acids: CASSLAREVTTNEKLFF. CDR3 DNA sequence: TGTGCCAGCAGCTTAGCACGTGAGGTCACAACTAATGAAAAACTGTTTTTT. The full variable domain, with the rest looked up from reference TRBV7-8 and TRBJ1-4, is GAGVSQSPRYKVAKRGQDVALRCDPISGHVSLFWYQQALGQGPEFLTYFQNEAQLDKSGLPSDRFFAERPEGSVSTLKIQRTQQEDSAVYLCASSLAREVTTNEKLFFGSGTQLSVL.

This chain uses TRBV7-6 with TRBJ2-1; D is perhaps TRBD2 (6 bases). This CDR3 is 15 amino acids long. Trimming stripped 4 bases from V and 7 bases from J, with 17 bases between. Per germline, CDR1 SGHVS and CDR2 FNYEAQ. The DNA of the CDR3 is TGTGCCAGCAGCTCCGGGACTCTAACGCCAAATGAGCAGTTCTTC. This encodes CASSSGTLTPNEQFF. The full variable domain, with the rest looked up from reference TRBV7-6 and TRBJ2-1, is GAGVSQSPRYKVTKRGQDVALRCDPISGHVSLYWYRQALGQGPEFLTYFNYEAQQDKSGLPNDRFSAERPEGSISTLTIQRTEQRDSAMYRCASSSGTLTPNEQFFGPGTRLTVL.

The CDR3 region has the DNA TGTGCCAGCAGCTCGGACAAGGGGTCGGGGGTTGAGCAGTTCTTC. Translation: CASSSDKGSGVEQFF. V gene TRBV13 combines with J gene TRBJ2-1; tentatively, D is TRBD2 (6 bases). Per the germline V gene, CDR1 is PRHDT and CDR2 is FYEKMQ (reference sequence). The CDR3 has 15 residues. V was trimmed by 4 bases and J by 9 bases, leaving 19 bases between them.

This clone was picked up one time. The CDR3 DNA reads as TGTGCCAGCAAGACAGGCCCGAACTATGGCTACACCTTC. Amino acids: CASKTGPNYGYTF. The V call is TRBV27, the J call TRBJ1-2; the D gene is possibly TRBD1 (6 bases). Per germline, CDR1 MNHEY and CDR2 SMNVEV (reference sequence). The CDR3 loop spans 13 amino acids. With 7 bases removed from V and 2 bases from J, the gap between germline ends came to 11 bases.

J is TRBJ2-2 and V is TRBV25-1; 13 bases agree with TRBD2. Per the germline V gene, CDR1 is MGHDK and CDR2 is SYGVNS. This CDR3 has 18 amino acids. The trim removed 1 base at V and 8 bases at J, leaving 10 bases unmatched. The CDR3 spells CASSEWGKLAGGPGELFF. The CDR3 nucleotides are TGTGCCAGCAGTGAATGGGGCAAACTAGCGGGGGGGCCGGGGGAGCTGTTTTTT.

There are a few counts of this clone. The rearrangement uses TRBV5-5 and TRBJ2-2; D might be TRBD2 (5 bases). From germline, CDR1 is SGHKS and CDR2 YYEKEE (reference sequence). V dropped 1 base and J dropped 5 bases, with 12 bases sitting between them. The CDR3 has 15 amino acids. The CDR3 DNA sequence: TGTGCCAGCAGCTTGATGGGGAGTTGGACCGGGGAGCTGTTTTTT. The encoded protein is CASSLMGSWTGELFF.

The chain carries TRBV19 and TRBJ1-4, with D maybe TRBD1 (6 bases). The CDR3 extends over 14 amino acids. V was pared by 7 bases and J by 4 bases, with 13 bases between. Per germline, CDR1 LNHDA and CDR2 SQIVND (reference sequence). The CDR3 nucleotides are TGTGCCAGTAACCGCTGGGACAATAATGAAAAACTGTTTTTT. This encodes CASNRWDNNEKLFF.

The table lists this clone with a count of one. V and J are TRBV6-5 and TRBJ1-2; 8 bases align to TRBD1. This CDR3 region has 15 residues. Germline CDR1 is MNHEY and CDR2 is SVGAGI. Germline trimming cut 4 bases from V and 5 bases from J; bases unmatched to any gene: 9. DNA of the CDR3: TGTGCCAGCAGTTTCGCAGGGGGCCTACCTTATGGCTACACCTTC. It encodes CASSFAGGLPYGYTF.

V and J are TRBV6-4 and TRBJ2-2; TRBD1 agrees at 7 bases. The CDR3 runs 16 residues. J was trimmed by 1 base and V by 5 bases; bases with no gene match: 7. Germline lookup yields CDR1 MRHNA and CDR2 SNTAGT. CDR3 sequence (DNA): TGTGCCAGCAGTTTCTCCGGGACAGAGAACACCGGGGAGCTGTTTTTT. This codes for CASSFSGTENTGELFF.

The chain is built from TRBV6-4 and TRBJ1-1; perhaps TRBD1 as D (5 bases). Germline CDR1 MRHNA, CDR2 SNTAGT. Between the trimmed V and J ends, which lost 6 bases and 1 base, there was a span of 9 bases. The length of the CDR3 is 13 residues. The CDR3 region is CASRAQGNTEAFF. In DNA, the CDR3 is TGTGCCAGCAGAGCCCAGGGGAACACTGAAGCTTTCTTT.

The chain recombines TRBV2 with TRBJ1-5; 7 nucleotides agree with TRBD1. Germline CDR1 SNHLY, CDR2 FYNNEI. V dropped 6 bases and J dropped 3; count of bases not matched to a gene: 8. This CDR3 comprises 15 residues. The CDR3 DNA reads as TGTGCCAGCAGATCAAAGGGACAGCTCAATCAGCCCCAGCATTTT. Its protein product is CASRSKGQLNQPQHF.